This T cell receptor (beta chain) was captured in a study of T cell repertoires in cytomegalovirus infection. From germline, CDR1 is MNHEY and CDR2 SMNVEV (reference sequence). J gave up 0 bases and V 5 bases, and 9 bases lay outside the gene matches. This CDR3 is built from 17 residues. MiXCR, run by TCRdb on the reads, gives a single entry per CDR3 protein. The sample comprises around 230,000 distinct CDR3 sequences, about 39% of which are singletons, and 55% to 60% rests with the top ten. Remarks on this clonotype: Its antigen is not known.

Sequenced here: CD8+ T cells from cultured PBMCs, sampled from culture after CMV antigen stimulation. This sequence joins TRBV27 and TRBJ2-3, with 9 bases identical to TRBD2. The source of this sequence is a human donor in good health (CMV status not recorded). Some clones in this sample may be carry-over from other donors' samples. The CDR3 bases are TGTGCCAGCAGTCCCCTGCCGACTAGCGGTAGCACAGATACGCAGTATTTT. Its protein is CASSPLPTSGSTDTQYF.